This T cell receptor (beta chain) was sequenced for a study of identical twins. Points from the study as a whole: Abundant beta clonotypes from cord blood bore fewer insertions; memory repertoires lacked this pattern.

The V gene's germline CDR1 is LGHDT and CDR2 YNNKEL (reference sequence). This CDR3 spans 13 amino acids. The germline V and J ends were trimmed by 0 bases and 4 bases, with 6 bases remaining between them. Comments on this clonotype: The antigen is not known.

TCRdb analysed the 5' RACE reads with MiXCR anew, one entry per CDR3 protein. The sample holds more than 1.5 million distinct CDR3 sequences, roughly a third seen once. The TCR comes from a newborn girl in good health. Sequencing used cord blood. V usage is TRBV3-1 and J usage is TRBJ2-5; D is unresolved. CDR3 residues: CASSQDLLETQYF. The CDR3 DNA follows: TGTGCCAGCAGCCAAGACCTCCTAGAGACCCAGTACTTC.